The 32 T cell receptor beta chains below come from one sample, sequenced in a study of T cells in Graves' hyperthyroidism and ophthalmopathy. Amplified TCR beta CDR3 regions came from RNA transcripts. With the HTBI primer set, the TCR CDR3 went through a first round of RT-PCR. MiXCR, run by TCRdb on the multiplex PCR reads, gives a single entry per CDR3 protein. The table lists approximately 370,000 distinct CDR3 sequences, approximately 18% of them singletons. Sequencing was carried out using blood. The receptor set was obtained from a young woman with Graves' hyperthyroidism that later progressed to Graves' ophthalmopathy.

Comments on this clonotype: At one end, the junction sequence differs from germline, possibly due to a read error. V is TRBV6-5 and J is TRBJ1-4; TRBD1 matches 10 bases. Germline CDR1 and CDR2: MNHEY and SVGAGI. This CDR3 region has 15 residues. This CDR3 reads CACSYSGTGDEKLFF. In DNA form, the CDR3 reads TGTGCCTGCAGTTATTCCGGGACAGGGGACGAAAAACTGTTTTTT.

This clonotype was counted at least ten times. CDR3 region: CASSLSYGTIHEQYF. CDR3 sequence (DNA): TGTGCCAGCAGTTTAAGTTACGGGACTATTCACGAGCAGTACTTC. This sequence joins TRBV12-3 or TRBV12-4 and TRBJ2-7; TRBD2 aligns across 7 bases. V lost 2 bases to trimming and J lost 5 bases; unmatched junction nucleotides: 9. The CDR3 consists of 15 residues.

This clonotype was seen more than once but under ten times. This chain uses TRBV6-1 with TRBJ1-1, with D possibly TRBD1 on 6 matching bases. This CDR3 is built from 15 residues. V was trimmed by 3 bases and J by 4 bases, leaving 15 bases between them. Germline CDR1 reads MNHNS; CDR2 reads SASEGT. The DNA for the CDR3 is TGTGCCAGCAGTGATTATGGGGGGCAGCTCACTGAAGCTTTCTTT. It specifies CASSDYGGQLTEAFF.

This clonotype has ten or more counts. The chain employs TRBV7-2 and TRBJ2-3, with 9 bases lining up with TRBD1. The J segment lost 8 bases and the V segment lost 2 bases, leaving 8 bases of the junction unmatched. The CDR3 has 15 amino acids. Germline-derived CDR1 and CDR2 are SGHTA and FQGNSA. CDR3 protein: CASSLSGTGFATQYF. DNA for the CDR3: TGTGCCAGCAGCTTATCGGGGACAGGGTTTGCTACGCAGTATTTT.

The chain links TRBV7-8 to TRBJ2-5; TRBD2 is a possible D gene (5 bases). Germline lookup yields CDR1 SGHVS and CDR2 FQNEAQ. This CDR3 is 17 amino acids long. Trimming took off 6 bases at V and 0 bases at J, with 20 bases between the two ends. CDR3 region: CASRVGPGQDYQETQYF. In nucleotides, the CDR3 is TGTGCCAGCAGAGTAGGGCCCGGGCAGGACTACCAAGAGACCCAGTACTTC.

This clonotype came up many times. This chain uses TRBV24-1 with TRBJ2-2; 7 positions agree with TRBD1. The CDR3 length is 17 residues. Per the germline V gene, CDR1 is KGHDR and CDR2 is SFDVKD. The ends lost 3 bases at V and 2 bases at J; junction bases unmatched: 8. This CDR3 is CATSDPRTGANTGELFF. The CDR3, as DNA: TGTGCCACCAGTGATCCCCGAACAGGGGCTAACACCGGGGAGCTGTTTTTT.

This clonotype was seen a few times. The rearrangement uses TRBV12-3 or TRBV12-4 and TRBJ2-5; possible D gene TRBD2, 6 bases. V was trimmed by 4 bases and J by 2 bases, leaving 11 bases between them. CDR3 size: 14 residues. As DNA, the CDR3 is TGTGCCAGCAGTTATGGCGGGGTACAAGAGACCCAGTACTTC. Protein sequence: CASSYGGVQETQYF.

V and J are TRBV7-9 and TRBJ1-2; 7 nucleotides align to TRBD1. CDR1 is SEHNR, CDR2 FQNEAQ, per germline (reference sequence). Trimming removed 5 bases from V and 1 base from J; junction bases left unmatched: 16. The CDR3 runs 18 residues. The CDR3 DNA follows: TGTGCCAGCAGCGCTCGACAGGGTAACCAGCCCTATAACTATGGCTACACCTTC. This sequence encodes CASSARQGNQPYNYGYTF. The complete variable domain, with remaining parts taken from reference TRBV7-9 and TRBJ1-2, reads DTGVSQNPRHKITKRGQNVTFRCDPISEHNRLYWYRQTLGQGPEFLTYFQNEAQLEKSRLLSDRFSAERPKGSFSTLEIQRTEQGDSAMYLCASSARQGNQPYNYGYTFGSGTRLTVV.

The chain uses TRBV7-2 and TRBJ2-3; D remains ambiguous. The CDR3 is 15 amino acids. Trimming took 5 bases from V and 1 from J, leaving 13 bases between them. CDR1 is SGHTA and CDR2 is FQGNSA in the germline V gene. The CDR3 region is CASSPQTPGTDTQYF. The CDR3 DNA reads TGTGCCAGCAGCCCCCAGACCCCGGGCACAGATACGCAGTATTTT.

This clonotype came up many times. V and J are TRBV5-1 and TRBJ2-5; TRBD2 aligns across 8 bases. CDR1 and CDR2 from the germline V gene are SGHRS and YFSETQ. This CDR3 has 15 amino acids. V dropped 4 bases and J dropped 1; count of bases not matched to a gene: 6. CDR3 in amino acids: CASSPGGGGQETQYF. Here the CDR3 DNA reads TGCGCCAGCAGCCCGGGGGGGGGTGGCCAAGAGACCCAGTACTTC.

A few counts support this clonotype. The CDR3 DNA is TGTGCCACCAGTGATCCAGGGGGGACCAGGGAGCTGTTTTTT. Protein: CATSDPGGTRELFF. The rearrangement joins TRBV24-1 to TRBJ2-2; D may be TRBD1 (7 bases). CDR1 KGHDR and CDR2 SFDVKD come from the germline V gene. V was clipped by 3 bases and J by 9 bases, with 13 bases between them. This CDR3 has 14 residues.

This clonotype was seen a handful of times. A much larger clone lies a single base off, so this may be a read error. V is TRBV2 and J is TRBJ2-2; maybe TRBD2 (5 bases). Trimming shortened V by 7 bases and J by 0 bases, and 12 bases separated the two germline ends. The germline gives CDR1 SNHLY, CDR2 FYNNEI. The CDR3 spans 15 residues. The chain's CDR3 is CASKREGSNTGELFF. The CDR3 DNA reads TGTGCCAGCAAACGGGAAGGGTCGAACACCGGGGAGCTGTTTTTT. The whole variable domain, remainder taken from reference TRBV2 and TRBJ2-2, is EPEVTQTPSHQVTQMGQEVILRCVPISNHLYFYWYRQILGQKVEFLVSFYNNEISEKSEIFDDQFSVERPDGSNFTLKIRSTKLEDSAMYFCASKREGSNTGELFFGEGSRLTVL.

V usage is TRBV4-2 and J usage is TRBJ2-3; D is ambiguous. CDR1 is LGHNA and CDR2 is YNFKEQ in the germline V gene. The CDR3 runs to 13 residues. V was clipped by 2 bases and J by 5 bases, with 8 bases between them. CDR3 sequence reads: CASSQPQRDTQYF. The DNA of the CDR3 is TGTGCCAGCAGCCAACCCCAGCGAGATACGCAGTATTTT.

Ten or more counts support this clonotype. The genes are TRBV20-1 and TRBJ2-5; possibly TRBD1 for D (5 bases). The CDR3 is 13 amino acids. The V gene lost 6 bases and the J gene lost 1 base, with 12 bases spanning the gap. In germline, CDR1 is DFQATT, CDR2 SNEGSKA (reference sequence). This CDR3 reads CSAGQLLQETQYF. In nucleotides, the CDR3 is TGCAGTGCAGGACAACTACTCCAAGAGACCCAGTACTTC.

The gene calls are TRBV6-1 and TRBJ2-1, with 11 bases aligning to TRBD2. CDR3 length: 17 amino acids. Germline V CDR1 and CDR2: MNHNS, SASEGT. The junction had 8 bases not matched to a gene; V was cut back by 5 bases and J by 2 bases. The CDR3 sequence: CASSLAGGIPAYNEQFF. CDR3 nucleotides: TGTGCCAGCAGTCTAGCGGGAGGAATTCCCGCCTACAATGAGCAGTTCTTC.

This clonotype was counted ten times or more. The chain combines TRBV2 with TRBJ2-4; D not resolved. Germline CDR1 reads SNHLY; CDR2 reads FYNNEI. The V end was cut by 1 base, the J end by 6 bases, with 13 bases between. This CDR3 has 15 amino acids. Here the CDR3 DNA reads TGTGCCAGCAGTGAAGGTTGGGGTGTCAGAAACATTCAGTACTTC. Its protein is CASSEGWGVRNIQYF.

This clonotype was detected only a few times. The J gene is TRBJ1-1, the V gene TRBV6-1, with TRBD1 identical over 10 bases. This CDR3 has 14 amino acids. After removal of 5 bases from V and 4 bases from J, the junction contained 4 bases not matched to a gene. CDR1 and CDR2 from the germline V gene are MNHNS and SASEGT. CDR3 protein: CASSTGTGATEAFF. The CDR3 DNA sequence: TGTGCCAGCAGTACCGGGACAGGGGCCACTGAAGCTTTCTTT.

This clonotype was observed many times. As DNA, the CDR3 is TGTGCCAGCAGCTTAGAAGGGATCTACGAGCAGTACTTC. This codes for CASSLEGIYEQYF. J is TRBJ2-7 and V is TRBV11-2, with D hard to call. The CDR3 consists of 13 residues. The V end lost 0 bases, the J end lost 3 bases, and 6 bases lay between the germline ends. Per the germline V gene, CDR1 is SGHAT and CDR2 is FQNNGV.

This clonotype was seen ten or more times. The chain links TRBV2 to TRBJ2-5; 8 positions match TRBD2. CDR3 length: 16 residues. V was clipped by 4 bases and J by 1 base; unmatched bases: 8. Germline V gene sequence: CDR1 SNHLY, CDR2 FYNNEI. The CDR3 here is CASSGVAGYIQETQYF. The CDR3 DNA reads TGTGCCAGCAGTGGGGTAGCGGGGTACATCCAAGAGACCCAGTACTTC.

The sample holds many counts of this clonotype. The CDR3 coding sequence is TGTGCCAGCATCGGACAGGGGGCCGAAGCTTTCTTT. Protein: CASIGQGAEAFF. The genes are TRBV6-1 and TRBJ1-1; 11 bases agree with TRBD1. This CDR3 is 12 amino acids long. Trimming removed 7 bases from V and 8 bases from J; junction bases left unmatched: 3. Germline CDR1 MNHNS, CDR2 SASEGT.

This clonotype was seen at least ten times. The chain combines TRBV5-1 with TRBJ1-1; 7 bases match TRBD1. This CDR3 has 16 amino acids. V dropped 1 base and J dropped 5; count of bases not matched to a gene: 11. Per the germline V gene, CDR1 is SGHRS and CDR2 is YFSETQ. CDR3 DNA: TGCGCCAGCAGCTTGAGGAACAGGGGTTTGAGTACTGAAGCTTTCTTT. Protein: CASSLRNRGLSTEAFF.

The V call is TRBV2, the J call TRBJ1-2, with D tentatively TRBD1 (6 bases). The V gene lost 6 bases and the J gene lost 4 bases, with 15 bases spanning the gap. The CDR3 loop spans 14 amino acids. Germline V gene data show CDR1 as SNHLY and CDR2 as FYNNEI. The CDR3 loop reads CASSGTRIVYGYTF. The CDR3 DNA reads TGTGCCAGCAGCGGGACACGGATAGTCTATGGCTACACCTTC. The variable domain in full, with the rest retrieved from reference TRBV2 and TRBJ1-2, is EPEVTQTPSHQVTQMGQEVILRCVPISNHLYFYWYRQILGQKVEFLVSFYNNEISEKSEIFDDQFSVERPDGSNFTLKIRSTKLEDSAMYFCASSGTRIVYGYTFGSGTRLTVV.

This clonotype has just a few counts. This chain links TRBV10-3 with TRBJ2-3; D may be TRBD2 (5 bases). CDR3 length: 16 amino acids. Trimming stripped 0 bases from V and 0 bases from J, with 10 bases between. From germline, CDR1 is ENHRY and CDR2 SYGVKD. CDR3 nucleotide sequence: TGTGCCATCAGTGAGTCGCTTGGGGAGAGCACAGATACGCAGTATTTT. Translated, it gives CAISESLGESTDTQYF.

The sample holds a few counts of this clonotype. The gene calls are TRBV6-1 and TRBJ2-1, with 9 bases that match TRBD1. Germline CDR1 reads MNHNS; CDR2 reads SASEGT. This CDR3 has 16 residues. V trimming: 4 bases; J trimming: 10 bases; junction bases outside the gene matches: 14. This CDR3 reads CASSGGTGSGNREQFF. The DNA of the CDR3 is TGTGCCAGCAGTGGGGGGACAGGGAGCGGGAATCGAGAGCAGTTCTTC.

This chain links TRBV7-2 with TRBJ1-5; D is uncertain. This CDR3 is built from 13 residues. Per the germline V gene, CDR1 is SGHTA and CDR2 is FQGNSA. V was cut by 3 bases and J by 4 bases, with 7 bases left in between. The CDR3 DNA reads as TGTGCCAGCAGCTTCTCAAGGAATCAGCCCCAGCATTTT. Amino acids: CASSFSRNQPQHF.

The table lists this clonotype with many counts. This chain's CDR3 is CASSPGTAYGYTF. In DNA, the CDR3 is TGCGCCAGCAGCCCCGGGACAGCCTATGGCTACACCTTC. The chain combines TRBV5-1 with TRBJ1-2, with 7 bases matching TRBD1. V lost 4 bases and J lost 4; bases outside the gene matches: 4. The CDR3 length is 13 residues. Germline V gives CDR1 SGHRS, CDR2 YFSETQ. The full variable domain, its missing parts supplied by reference TRBV5-1 and TRBJ1-2, is KAGVTQTPRYLIKTRGQQVTLSCSPISGHRSVSWYQQTPGQGLQFLFEYFSETQRNKGNFPGRFSGRQFSNSRSEMNVSTLELGDSALYLCASSPGTAYGYTFGSGTRLTVV.

This clonotype was seen at least ten times. V gene TRBV3-1 combines with J gene TRBJ2-1; 11 positions match TRBD2. CDR3 length equals 17 residues. Germline V gene sequence: CDR1 LGHDT, CDR2 YNNKEL (reference sequence). V gave up 4 bases and J gave up 2 bases; unmatched junction bases: 7. The CDR3 sequence is CASSPRLAGPAYNEQFF. The CDR3 coding sequence is TGTGCCAGCAGCCCGAGACTAGCGGGGCCTGCCTACAATGAGCAGTTCTTC.

There are many counts of this clonotype. V usage is TRBV6-1 and J usage is TRBJ2-1, with D maybe TRBD1 (6 bases). Trimming removed 5 bases from V and 0 bases from J, with 17 bases in between. The CDR3 has 17 amino acids. Germline lookup yields CDR1 MNHNS and CDR2 SASEGT. The CDR3 DNA follows: TGTGCCAGCAGTCCCGTTCAGGGGACGAGCTCCTACAATGAGCAGTTCTTC. Translation: CASSPVQGTSSYNEQFF.

This clonotype was counted once. This could be a read error, since a much larger clone is one nucleotide away. The J gene is TRBJ2-7, the V gene TRBV2; tentative D call: TRBD2 (6 bases). The J call may be in error: the DNA end matches TRBJ2-1 better. The CDR3 totals 12 residues. CDR1 SNHLY and CDR2 FYNNEI come from the germline V gene. CDR3: CASSEQDYEQFF. CDR3 bases: TGTGCCAGCAGTGAACAGGACTACGAGCAGTTCTTC.

This clonotype has only a few counts. This chain links TRBV20-1 with TRBJ1-1; D is unresolved. V was shortened by 7 bases and J by 2 bases, with 17 bases between the two germline ends. Looked up from germline, CDR1 is DFQATT and CDR2 is SNEGSKA (reference sequence). The CDR3 extends over 14 amino acids. This chain's CDR3 is CSVEGISENTEAFF. In DNA form, the CDR3 reads TGCAGTGTTGAAGGGATTTCGGAAAACACTGAAGCTTTCTTT.

This clonotype was recorded many times. V is TRBV20-1 and J is TRBJ2-5, with TRBD1 matching over 11 bases. Per germline, CDR1 DFQATT and CDR2 SNEGSKA (reference sequence). The J segment lost 6 bases and the V segment lost 8 bases, leaving 8 bases of the junction unmatched. The CDR3 consists of 13 residues. The CDR3 reads CSMNGQGAKTQYF. The DNA for the CDR3 is TGCAGTATGAATGGACAGGGGGCGAAGACCCAGTACTTC.

In this sample, this clonotype turned up many times. The chain recombines TRBV12-3 or TRBV12-4 with TRBJ2-1, with 7 bases identical to TRBD2. V lost 4 bases to trimming and J lost 6 bases; unmatched junction nucleotides: 12. This CDR3 is built from 16 residues. The CDR3 nucleotides are TGTGCCAGCAGTTCCAGAGGGGCGGGGGTTACCAATGAGCAGTTCTTC. This sequence encodes CASSSRGAGVTNEQFF.